These T cell receptor beta chains were read from a single sample in a study of T cell changes during pregnancy in multiple sclerosis. Profiled with immunoSEQ multiplex PCR; TCRdb holds only in-frame clones, not every one. The sample contains around 100,000 clones, 92% of which appear only once. Sequenced here: peripheral blood, sampled in the third trimester of pregnancy. Receptor source: a female donor with multiple sclerosis, enrolled in a pregnancy study. Both conserved end residues are trimmed from each CDR3. D genes are given only for firm matches.

d_call: NA; v_call: TRBV6-6; cdr3_aa: ASRRDGTPTRDTQY
d_call: TRBD1; v_call: TRBV10-2; cdr3_aa: ASSESTGGGWSSYNEQF
d_call: TRBD2; v_call: TRBV10-1; cdr3_aa: ASSKTGTTEETQY
d_call: NA; v_call: TRBV30; cdr3_aa: AWSRVHEQY
d_call: TRBD1; v_call: TRBV15; cdr3_aa: ATSIGQGNYEQY
d_call: NA; v_call: TRBV5-4; cdr3_aa: ASSFEMNTEAF
d_call: NA; v_call: TRBV6-5; cdr3_aa: ASSLQTGLGGYT
d_call: NA; v_call: TRBV5-4; cdr3_aa: ASSRTGNSYEQY
d_call: TRBD2; v_call: TRBV5-6; cdr3_aa: ASSSRGVRSYEQY
d_call: TRBD1; v_call: TRBV30; cdr3_aa: AWSDRDTGTGVLDTQY
d_call: TRBD1; v_call: TRBV6-6; cdr3_aa: ASSPRQGLNTEAF
d_call: NA; v_call: TRBV27; cdr3_aa: ASSLEGAWGNIQY
d_call: NA; v_call: TRBV19; cdr3_aa: ASSSQGGQY
d_call: NA; v_call: TRBV11-3; cdr3_aa: ASSLGAGSNEQF
d_call: NA; v_call: TRBV2; cdr3_aa: ASIRDYEQY
d_call: TRBD1; v_call: TRBV30; cdr3_aa: AWSGDRGSNQPQH
d_call: NA; v_call: TRBV30; cdr3_aa: AWSVDRRGYNEQF
d_call: NA; v_call: TRBV29-1; cdr3_aa: SVGEGTPNQPQH
d_call: NA; v_call: TRBV5-6; cdr3_aa: ASSFGTPQIVAF
d_call: TRBD2; v_call: TRBV27; cdr3_aa: ASGGAGAPYNEQF
d_call: NA; v_call: TRBV30; cdr3_aa: AWRISGLHSGNTIY
d_call: TRBD1; v_call: TRBV7-9; cdr3_aa: ASSPRTGGYTGELF
d_call: TRBD2; v_call: TRBV2; cdr3_aa: ASSELVGRGTDTQY
d_call: TRBD1; v_call: TRBV2; cdr3_aa: ASSTGGKLF
d_call: NA; v_call: TRBV6-7; cdr3_aa: ASTERGGAGGYT
d_call: TRBD1; v_call: TRBV28; cdr3_aa: ASRLRGIETQY
d_call: NA; v_call: TRBV7-9; cdr3_aa: ASSSGLGMTGELF
d_call: NA; v_call: TRBV19; cdr3_aa: ASSISSVDYGYT
d_call: NA; v_call: TRBV5-6; cdr3_aa: ASSGQLNNYGYT
d_call: TRBD2; v_call: TRBV7-2; cdr3_aa: ASSSRTSASLGDTQY
d_call: TRBD1; v_call: TRBV6-6; cdr3_aa: AIKEGAGGTSPLH
d_call: NA; v_call: TRBV7-2; cdr3_aa: ASSWVAEEENQY
d_call: TRBD1; v_call: TRBV11-1; cdr3_aa: ASRQGASEQY
d_call: NA; v_call: TRBV9; cdr3_aa: ASSGGGNQETQY
d_call: NA; v_call: TRBV30; cdr3_aa: AWKSGPYEQY
d_call: NA; v_call: TRBV25-1; cdr3_aa: ASSAPISGNTIY
d_call: TRBD2; v_call: TRBV7-6; cdr3_aa: ASSRSSGGADTQY
d_call: TRBD2; v_call: TRBV2; cdr3_aa: ASRGTSGVTDTQY
d_call: TRBD1; v_call: TRBV9; cdr3_aa: ASSVPTSTGDTGELF
d_call: TRBD2; v_call: TRBV25-1; cdr3_aa: ASSRGGVAEETQY
d_call: TRBD1; v_call: TRBV20-1; cdr3_aa: SAIRPGQVD
d_call: NA; v_call: TRBV28; cdr3_aa: ASKGGGGNEKLF
d_call: NA; v_call: TRBV9; cdr3_aa: ASSVATRETQY
d_call: NA; v_call: TRBV7-9; cdr3_aa: ASSKLIGGEAEAF
d_call: TRBD1; v_call: TRBV19; cdr3_aa: ASSIQGENQPQH
d_call: NA; v_call: TRBV28; cdr3_aa: ASSYSTGINYEQY
d_call: TRBD1; v_call: TRBV11-2; cdr3_aa: ASSLGDSYEQY
d_call: NA; v_call: TRBV6-9; cdr3_aa: ASSYWAGRNTIY